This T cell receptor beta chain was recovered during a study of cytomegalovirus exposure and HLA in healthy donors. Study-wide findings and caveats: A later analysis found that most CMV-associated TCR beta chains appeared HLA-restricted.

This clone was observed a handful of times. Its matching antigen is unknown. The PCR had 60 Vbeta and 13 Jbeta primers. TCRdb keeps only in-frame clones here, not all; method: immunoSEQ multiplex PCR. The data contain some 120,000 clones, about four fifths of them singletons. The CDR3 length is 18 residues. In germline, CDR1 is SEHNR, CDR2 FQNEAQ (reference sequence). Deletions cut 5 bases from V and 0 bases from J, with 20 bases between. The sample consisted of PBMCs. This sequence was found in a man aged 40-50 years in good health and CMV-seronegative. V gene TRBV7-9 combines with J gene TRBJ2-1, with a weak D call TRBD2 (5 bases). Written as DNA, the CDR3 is TGTGCCAGCAGCCAACAAAAGGGTGAGGGCGGCTCCTACAATGAGCAGTTCTTC. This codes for CASSQQKGEGGSYNEQFF.